Shown below are 14 T cell receptor beta chains from a single sample sequenced in a study of spatial heterogeneity in lung cancer (dated by TCRdb to about 2019). Library construction relied on 5' RACE. Sequenced on a NextSeq 500. TCRdb ran its own pipeline on the public reads, namely fastp trimming at Q25 and MiXCR clone calling, and kept in-frame beta chains. Merged by CDR3 protein, the rows form single entries marked with the most common genes and DNA. The sample data list about 27,000 distinct CDR3 sequences, and about 7% of these were observed just once. The ten most abundant clones make up 14% of the sample. The time point label, as the study defines it: sample taken at primary tumor resection. Sequencing was performed on PBMCs, taken at surgery. These receptors were collected from a male donor with early-stage non-small cell lung cancer.

V gene TRBV5-1 combines with J gene TRBJ2-7; D is perhaps TRBD2 (6 bases). Germline V gene sequence: CDR1 SGHRS, CDR2 YFSETQ. This CDR3 has 13 amino acids. V shed 5 bases and J shed 4 bases, with 13 bases lying between them. CDR3 sequence reads: CASSPEGMYEQYF. The CDR3 bases are TGCGCCAGCAGTCCGGAGGGTATGTACGAGCAGTACTTC.

In its sample, this clonotype was seen many times. The V and J genes are TRBV7-8 and TRBJ2-7; D is undetermined. V lost 7 bases and J lost 1, with 14 bases in between. The CDR3 runs 14 residues. Germline-derived CDR1 and CDR2 are SGHVS and FQNEAQ. CDR3 nucleotides: TGTGCCAGCACCCGAGTAGCTCAGTCCTACGAGCAGTACTTC. Amino acids: CASTRVAQSYEQYF.

In this sample, this clonotype turned up once. A much larger clonotype is one base distant, so this may be a read error. This sequence joins TRBV28 and TRBJ2-3; 8 bases map to TRBD2. Germline V gene sequence: CDR1 MDHEN, CDR2 SYDVKM. The CDR3 contains 14 residues. The junction had 9 bases not matched to a gene; V was cut back by 8 bases and J by 5 bases. CDR3 in amino acids: CASRPGGTKDTQYF. CDR3 nucleotide sequence: TGTGCCAGCCGTCCGGGGGGGACGAAAGATACGCAGTATTTT.

The table lists this clonotype with many counts. V and J are TRBV24-1 and TRBJ1-5; unclear D gene. CDR1 is KGHDR and CDR2 is SFDVKD in the germline V gene. The CDR3 has 14 amino acids. The V gene lost 0 bases and the J gene lost 1 base, with 3 bases spanning the gap. The CDR3 region has the DNA TGTGCCACCAGTGATTTGCGAAGCAATCAGCCCCAGCATTTT. Protein: CATSDLRSNQPQHF.

This clonotype was recorded at least ten times. This CDR3 is CSARGTINEQFF. CDR3 DNA: TGCAGTGCTAGAGGGACGATAAATGAGCAGTTCTTC. The gene calls are TRBV20-1 and TRBJ2-1; D gene ambiguous. V lost 1 base, J lost 7 bases, and 8 bases lay in between. The CDR3 contains 12 residues. Germline V lookup: CDR1 DFQATT, CDR2 SNEGSKA (reference sequence).

This clonotype is termed medium-sized. The V and J genes are TRBV5-1 and TRBJ2-7, with 11 bases lining up with TRBD2. The germline CDR1 and CDR2 sequences are SGHRS and YFSETQ. V shed 4 bases and J 5 bases; nucleotides not matched to a gene: 8. The CDR3 spans 15 residues. CDR3 region: CASSELTSGSNEQYF. In DNA, the CDR3 is TGCGCCAGCAGCGAACTCACTAGCGGGAGTAACGAGCAGTACTTC.

This clonotype was recorded many times. V gene TRBV7-3 combines with J gene TRBJ1-1; no clear D. The V end was cut by 5 bases, the J end by 4 bases, with 17 bases between. The CDR3 runs 15 residues. Germline CDR1 reads SGHTA; CDR2 reads FQGTGA. Here the CDR3 reads CASSQGNKLSTEAFF. As DNA, the CDR3 is TGTGCCAGCAGCCAAGGTAACAAATTGAGCACTGAAGCTTTCTTT. The full variable domain, in which reference TRBV7-3 and TRBJ1-1 provide the parts outside the CDR3, is GAGVSQTPSNKVTEKGKYVELRCDPISGHTALYWYRQSLGQGPEFLIYFQGTGAADDSGLPNDRFFAVRPEGSVSTLKIQRTERGDSAVYLCASSQGNKLSTEAFFGQGTRLTVV.

This clonotype was detected once. One base away lies a much larger clone, so this may be a sequencing read error. V gene TRBV20-1 combines with J gene TRBJ2-3; the D is unclear. Germline V lookup: CDR1 DFQATT, CDR2 SNEGSKA (reference sequence). CDR3 size: 14 residues. Trimming removed 6 bases from V and 4 bases from J, with 17 bases in between. The CDR3 spells CSATGPTTSDTQYF. The CDR3, as DNA: TGCAGTGCGACGGGCCCTACTACATCAGATACGCAGTATTTT.

This clonotype was picked up many times. This chain links TRBV20-1 with TRBJ2-2; TRBD1 aligns across 11 bases. With 6 bases clipped from V and 1 base from J, the junction kept 7 bases outside the gene matches. The CDR3 is 16 residues long. Germline V gene sequence: CDR1 DFQATT, CDR2 SNEGSKA (reference sequence). CDR3 in DNA: TGCAGTGCGGGACAGGGGGGCAATTTGAACACCGGGGAGCTGTTTTTT. Protein sequence: CSAGQGGNLNTGELFF.

This clonotype has ten or more counts. V and J are TRBV7-2 and TRBJ2-1; TRBD2 might be the D (6 bases). Germline assignment: CDR1 SGHTA and CDR2 FQGNSA. CDR3 size: 16 residues. The V and J ends lost 3 bases and 0 bases respectively, with 12 bases between them. CDR3 coding DNA: TGTGCCAGCAGCTTTAAAAGCGGGTCCTCCTACAATGAGCAGTTCTTC. It yields the protein CASSFKSGSSYNEQFF.

This clonotype was counted ten times or more. The chain recombines TRBV28 with TRBJ1-3; no clear D gene. There are 11 residues in the CDR3. Germline CDR1 is MDHEN and CDR2 is SYDVKM. Trimming removed 3 bases from V and 6 bases from J, with 3 bases in between. Here the CDR3 reads CASSFKNTIYF. The CDR3 DNA reads TGTGCCAGCAGTTTCAAAAACACCATATATTTT.

Comments on this clonotype: Germline and junction disagree at one end, which may indicate a read error. Here the CDR3 DNA reads TGTGTCAGCAGTGAGATACAGGGTGGGGGCAATCAGCCCCAGCATTTT. Its translation is CVSSEIQGGGNQPQHF. The chain recombines TRBV2 with TRBJ1-5; a weak D match, TRBD1 (6 bases). The germline gives CDR1 SNHLY, CDR2 FYNNEI. This CDR3 has 16 residues. The entire variable domain, with the rest obtained from reference TRBV2 and TRBJ1-5, is as follows: EPEVTQTPSHQVTQMGQEVILRCVPISNHLYFYWYRQILGQKVEFLVSFYNNEISEKSEIFDDQFSVERPDGSNFTLKIRSTKLEDSAMYFCVSSEIQGGGNQPQHFGDGTRLSIL.

This clonotype was seen at least ten times. The chain carries TRBV28 and TRBJ1-2; D perhaps matches TRBD1 (5 bases). The V gene lost 6 bases and the J gene lost 5 bases, with 13 bases spanning the gap. Per the germline V gene, CDR1 is MDHEN and CDR2 is SYDVKM. The CDR3 is made up of 13 amino acids. The CDR3 coding sequence is TGTGCCAGCAGGCCTACTCAGGGTTATGGCTACACCTTC. This translates into CASRPTQGYGYTF.

The sample holds a few counts of this clonotype. This sequence joins TRBV28 and TRBJ2-1; the D call may be TRBD1 or TRBD2 (5 bases each). The V end was cut by 8 bases, the J end by 0 bases, with 14 bases between. This CDR3 is 15 amino acids long. From germline, CDR1 is MDHEN and CDR2 SYDVKM. The CDR3 loop reads CASRLEGSSYNEQFF. The CDR3 coding sequence is TGTGCCAGCCGCCTTGAGGGGAGCTCCTACAATGAGCAGTTCTTC.